The 31 T cell receptor beta chains below come from one sample, sequenced in a study of healthy donors' naive CD4 and CD8 T cells. TCR libraries were built from around 0.45 ug of total RNA by linear amplification. Each CDR3 protein is one row after TCRdb ran MiXCR on the reads. The sample includes around 180,000 distinct CDR3 sequences, around three quarters of them seen just once. The material sequenced was naive CD4+ and CD8+ T cells sorted from blood, pooled from several donors. Receptors were obtained from a pool of human donors in good health; the sample pools cells from several healthy donors.

The rearrangement uses TRBV29-1 and TRBJ2-1; D possibly corresponds to TRBD2 (6 bases). V was clipped by 3 bases and J by 6 bases, with 15 bases between them. Germline V lookup: CDR1 SQVTM, CDR2 ANQGSEA. The CDR3 is 14 residues long. Here the CDR3 reads CSVDGGLAFNEQFF. CDR3 bases: TGCAGCGTTGATGGGGGACTGGCCTTCAATGAGCAGTTCTTC.

This chain joins TRBV19 and TRBJ2-7; the match to TRBD2 covers 10 bases. The CDR3 runs 14 residues. V lost 10 bases to trimming and J lost 2 bases; unmatched junction nucleotides: 8. The germline V gene has CDR1 LNHDA and CDR2 SQIVND (reference sequence). CDR3 coding DNA: TGTGCCACTTCCGATAGCGGGGGGACCTACGAGCAGTACTTC. Translating it yields CATSDSGGTYEQYF.

The CDR3 is CASSYGAIGNPKQYF. The CDR3 DNA reads TGTGCCAGCAGTTACGGGGCGATAGGTAACCCGAAGCAGTACTTC. V gene TRBV6-5 combines with J gene TRBJ2-7; tentatively, D is TRBD1 (5 bases). This CDR3 comprises 15 residues. Germline V gene lookup returns CDR1 MNHEY and CDR2 SVGAGI. V was clipped by 2 bases and J by 8 bases, with 19 bases between them.

This chain connects TRBV28 to TRBJ2-1; 10 nucleotides line up with TRBD2. The CDR3 length is 22 residues. Trimming took 2 bases from V and 3 from J; bases not matched to a gene: 22. Germline-derived CDR1 and CDR2 are MDHEN and SYDVKM. The DNA of the CDR3 is TGTGCCAGCAGTTTACGCCCAGGGATCAGGACTAGCGGATATATAAACTACAATGAGCAGTTCTTC. It translates to CASSLRPGIRTSGYINYNEQFF. Looking up the rest from reference TRBV28 and TRBJ2-1 gives the full variable domain: DVKVTQSSRYLVKRTGEKVFLECVQDMDHENMFWYRQDPGLGLRLIYFSYDVKMKEKGDIPEGYSVSREKKERFSLILESASTNQTSMYLCASSLRPGIRTSGYINYNEQFFGPGTRLTVL.

The CDR3 is CSVPGQGATGELFF. CDR3 nucleotides: TGCAGCGTGCCGGGACAGGGGGCGACCGGGGAGCTGTTTTTT. This rearrangement joins TRBV29-1 to TRBJ2-2; 12 bases fit TRBD1. Trimming at V came to 6 bases and at J to 5 bases, leaving 4 bases not matched to a gene. Germline lookup yields CDR1 SQVTM and CDR2 ANQGSEA. The CDR3 has 14 residues.

The chain recombines TRBV29-1 with TRBJ2-7; perhaps TRBD1 as D (6 bases). Germline CDR1 reads SQVTM; CDR2 reads ANQGSEA. The CDR3 is 15 residues long. Trimming took 0 bases from V and 0 from J, leaving 12 bases between them. CDR3 residues: CSVEDRTEASYEQYF. The CDR3 bases are TGCAGCGTTGAAGACCGGACAGAGGCCTCCTACGAGCAGTACTTC.

The chain employs TRBV19 and TRBJ2-2; D remains unclear. Trimming took 7 bases from V and 3 from J, leaving 6 bases between them. Germline V gene data show CDR1 as LNHDA and CDR2 as SQIVND (reference sequence). The CDR3 is 12 amino acids. The CDR3: CASNGDTGELFF. CDR3 nucleotide sequence: TGTGCCAGTAATGGGGACACCGGGGAGCTGTTTTTT.

V usage is TRBV18 and J usage is TRBJ2-3; D is unclear. Trimming removed 0 bases at V and 6 bases at J, with 13 bases between. There are 15 residues in the CDR3. Germline CDR1 KGHSH, CDR2 LQKENI. Here the CDR3 DNA reads TGTGCCAGCTCACCACCCCAACCGACTGGGGATACGCAGTATTTT. Its translation is CASSPPQPTGDTQYF.

This chain links TRBV5-4 with TRBJ1-2; 7 bases agree with TRBD1. With 4 bases clipped from V and 4 bases from J, the junction kept 13 bases outside the gene matches. The germline V gene encodes CDR1 SGHNT and CDR2 YYREEE (reference sequence). This CDR3 has 16 residues. CDR3 residues: CASSDQRTGFPYGYTF. CDR3 DNA sequence: TGTGCCAGCAGCGATCAACGGACAGGATTTCCCTATGGCTACACCTTC.

This clonotype appeared a few times. The chain combines TRBV19 with TRBJ2-7; TRBD2 matches 9 bases. The CDR3 is made up of 15 amino acids. V lost 1 base to trimming and J lost 4 bases; unmatched junction nucleotides: 5. Germline-derived CDR1 and CDR2 are LNHDA and SQIVND (reference sequence). The CDR3 reads CASSIGSGSSYEQYF. In DNA form, the CDR3 reads TGTGCCAGTAGTATAGGTAGCGGGAGTTCTTACGAGCAGTACTTC.

The chain couples TRBV27 to TRBJ1-5; D is ambiguous. The CDR3 sequence is 19 residues long. V dropped 1 base and J dropped 5 bases, with 24 bases sitting between them. Germline-derived CDR1 and CDR2 are MNHEY and SMNVEV (reference sequence). The CDR3 DNA sequence: TGTGCCAGCAGTTTATTAGCCCCGGGGTCAGGAGGCCCTGATCAGCCCCAGCATTTT. Protein: CASSLLAPGSGGPDQPQHF.

This clonotype was seen a few times. The genes are TRBV27 and TRBJ1-2; D not certain. Germline V gene lookup returns CDR1 MNHEY and CDR2 SMNVEV (reference sequence). Between the trimmed V and J ends, which lost 6 bases and 3 bases, there was a span of 5 bases. This CDR3 comprises 11 residues. CDR3 residues: CASRGHYGYTF. DNA of the CDR3: TGTGCCAGCAGAGGCCACTATGGCTACACCTTC.

In its sample, this clonotype was seen once. The genes are TRBV30 and TRBJ2-3; D gene uncertain. Germline-derived CDR1 and CDR2 are GTSNPN and SVGIG (reference sequence). The CDR3 extends over 13 amino acids. V was cut by 3 bases and J by 4 bases, with 11 bases left in between. Here the CDR3 reads CAWRGWTADTQYF. CDR3 DNA: TGTGCCTGGAGGGGGTGGACGGCAGATACGCAGTATTTT.

The chain carries TRBV7-2 and TRBJ2-1; either TRBD1 or TRBD2 may supply D (5 bases each). Trimming took off 7 bases at V and 4 bases at J, with 17 bases between the two ends. Germline CDR1 and CDR2: SGHTA and FQGNSA. CDR3 length: 15 amino acids. CDR3 nucleotides: TGTGCCAGCACCCGAACCGGGACGGCTTACAATGAGCAGTTCTTC. This gives the protein CASTRTGTAYNEQFF.

The chain recombines TRBV27 with TRBJ1-2; 8 bases line up with TRBD1. The germline V gene has CDR1 MNHEY and CDR2 SMNVEV (reference sequence). The CDR3 spans 14 residues. The V segment lost 5 bases and the J segment 5 bases; nucleotides outside the gene matches: 7. The CDR3 sequence: CASSSRGRRYGYTF. The CDR3 DNA reads TGTGCCAGCAGTAGCAGGGGGCGACGGTATGGCTACACCTTC.

The chain is built from TRBV29-1 and TRBJ2-7; D assignment may be TRBD1 or TRBD2 (5 bases each). Germline V gives CDR1 SQVTM, CDR2 ANQGSEA. V lost 6 bases to trimming and J lost 2 bases, with 14 bases between them. CDR3 size: 13 residues. The CDR3: CSVTGTITYEQYF. The CDR3 coding sequence is TGCAGCGTAACCGGGACCATTACCTACGAGCAGTACTTC.

The chain couples TRBV19 to TRBJ2-1; 8 nucleotides match TRBD1. The CDR3 sequence is 15 residues long. V shed 5 bases and J 4 bases; nucleotides not matched to a gene: 7. Germline CDR1 is LNHDA and CDR2 is SQIVND (reference sequence). The CDR3 sequence is CASSSYGQGYNEQFF. In DNA form, the CDR3 reads TGTGCCAGTAGTTCTTACGGACAGGGTTACAATGAGCAGTTCTTC.

V is TRBV7-8 and J is TRBJ2-3; 7 nucleotides match TRBD2. CDR3 size: 17 residues. Trimming removed 1 base from V and 5 bases from J; junction bases left unmatched: 12. The germline V gene encodes CDR1 SGHVS and CDR2 FQNEAQ. Here the CDR3 reads CASSLETGDTGGDTQYF. Here the CDR3 DNA reads TGTGCCAGCAGCTTAGAGACGGGAGACACGGGAGGAGATACGCAGTATTTT.

A single count supports this clonotype. This chain links TRBV18 with TRBJ1-3, with D perhaps matching TRBD1 (5 bases). V was pared by 3 bases and J by 3 bases, with 15 bases between. CDR1 is KGHSH, CDR2 LQKENI, per germline. This CDR3 has 16 residues. The CDR3 coding sequence is TGTGCCAGCTCACCCCTACAGGCCGGCCATGGAAACACCATATATTTT. Its protein is CASSPLQAGHGNTIYF. The variable domain in full, with the rest retrieved from reference TRBV18 and TRBJ1-3, is NAGVMQNPRHLVRRRGQEARLRCSPMKGHSHVYWYRQLPEEGLKFMVYLQKENIIDESGMPKERFSAEFPKEGPSILRIQQVVRGDSAAYFCASSPLQAGHGNTIYFGEGSWLTVV.

This clonotype is a singleton in its sample. The rearrangement uses TRBV11-2 and TRBJ2-5, with D unresolved. From germline, CDR1 is SGHAT and CDR2 FQNNGV. There are 15 residues in the CDR3. The germline V and J ends were trimmed by 1 base and 3 bases, with 12 bases remaining between them. CDR3 DNA sequence: TGTGCCAGCAGCTTAGGCCGGTGGCGAGAAGAGACCCAGTACTTC. As protein: CASSLGRWREETQYF.

V usage is TRBV11-1 and J usage is TRBJ2-7, with D possibly matching TRBD1 (5 bases). V lost 5 bases and J lost 3, with 11 bases in between. This CDR3 is 13 amino acids long. CDR1 and CDR2 from the germline V gene are SGHAT and FQDESV (reference sequence). CDR3 sequence reads: CASSIYRNYEQYF. CDR3 DNA: TGTGCCAGCAGCATTTACAGGAACTACGAGCAGTACTTC. The full variable domain, in which reference TRBV11-1 and TRBJ2-7 provide the parts outside the CDR3, is EAEVAQSPRYKITEKSQAVAFWCDPISGHATLYWYRQILGQGPELLVQFQDESVVDDSQLPKDRFSAERLKGVDSTLKIQPAELGDSAMYLCASSIYRNYEQYFGPGTRLTVT.

In this sample, this clonotype turned up once. J is TRBJ2-5 and V is TRBV6-2 or TRBV6-3; D ambiguous. The CDR3 extends over 14 amino acids. Germline CDR1 reads MNHEY; CDR2 reads SVGEGT. V was shortened by 8 bases and J by 5 bases, with 18 bases between the two germline ends. The CDR3 loop is CASLNSHTAETQYF. The CDR3 DNA reads as TGTGCCAGCCTAAATAGCCATACGGCGGAGACCCAGTACTTC.

The rearrangement links TRBV6-6 to TRBJ2-7; no definite D call. The CDR3 sequence is 15 residues long. Germline assignment: CDR1 MNHNY and CDR2 SVGAGI (reference sequence). V lost 6 bases and J 0 bases, leaving 15 bases between the germline ends. This CDR3 is CASRAVRFSSYEQYF. The CDR3 DNA sequence: TGTGCCAGCAGGGCGGTACGGTTTAGCTCCTACGAGCAGTACTTC.

The J gene is TRBJ1-4, the V gene TRBV18, with D perhaps matching TRBD1 (6 bases). This CDR3 is 16 amino acids long. The ends were cut back, 3 bases at V and 4 bases at J, with 15 bases in the middle. Germline values: CDR1 KGHSH, CDR2 LQKENI. The CDR3 sequence: CASSPIPAQGNEKLFF. The DNA for the CDR3 is TGTGCCAGCTCACCCATTCCGGCACAGGGTAATGAAAAACTGTTTTTT.

V and J are TRBV15 and TRBJ2-2; 10 bases align to TRBD2. The germline gives CDR1 LNHNV, CDR2 YYDKDF (reference sequence). The junction had 0 bases not matched to a gene; V was cut back by 9 bases and J by 5 bases. The CDR3 contains 12 residues. The CDR3 spells CATSGRTGELFF. CDR3 bases: TGTGCCACTAGCGGGAGGACCGGGGAGCTGTTTTTT.

This chain links TRBV15 with TRBJ2-3, with D maybe TRBD1 (5 bases). Germline CDR1 is LNHNV and CDR2 is YYDKDF (reference sequence). The CDR3 covers 19 residues. V was pared by 5 bases and J by 0 bases, with 24 bases between. The CDR3 nucleotides read TGTGCCACCAGCGGAAATGACAGCCGTACTCCCCCTAGCACAGATACGCAGTATTTT. This sequence encodes CATSGNDSRTPPSTDTQYF.

This clonotype was seen a few times. J is TRBJ1-2 and V is TRBV19; the D gene is possibly TRBD1 (5 bases). The CDR3 spans 15 residues. CDR1 and CDR2 (germline): LNHDA, SQIVND (reference sequence). V was cut by 3 bases and J by 4 bases, with 15 bases left in between. This chain's CDR3 is CASSMGLRGGYGYTF. CDR3 DNA: TGTGCCAGTAGTATGGGATTGAGGGGCGGCTATGGCTACACCTTC.

This clonotype appeared once. This chain uses TRBV5-6 with TRBJ1-6; 10 bases align to TRBD1. The CDR3 length is 14 residues. V was clipped by 4 bases and J by 11 bases; unmatched bases: 6. Germline V gives CDR1 SGHDT, CDR2 YYEEEE. This CDR3 is CASSPTGGLPPLHF. CDR3 coding DNA: TGTGCCAGCAGCCCGACAGGGGGCCTCCCACCCCTCCACTTT.

In its sample, this clonotype was seen a few times. An end of the junction does not agree with germline; a read error may underlie this. The chain employs TRBV6-5 and TRBJ2-1; 7 bases match TRBD2. The V gene's germline CDR1 is MNHEY and CDR2 SVGAGI. This CDR3 is built from 13 residues. The CDR3 protein is CASTAGAANEQFF. The CDR3 DNA reads as TGTGCTAGCACGGCGGGAGCGGCCAATGAGCAGTTCTTC.

The gene calls are TRBV19 and TRBJ1-1, with D possibly TRBD1 on 5 matching bases. This CDR3 region has 15 residues. Between the trimmed V and J ends, which lost 3 bases and 4 bases, there was a span of 15 bases. The germline gives CDR1 LNHDA, CDR2 SQIVND (reference sequence). CDR3 bases: TGTGCCAGTAGTATCGCGTTTCGTGGGGGCACTGAAGCTTTCTTT. It encodes CASSIAFRGGTEAFF.

V usage is TRBV12-3 or TRBV12-4 and J usage is TRBJ2-1; TRBD1 is a possible D gene (6 bases). The CDR3 is 11 amino acids. The V end was cut by 4 bases, the J end by 8 bases, with 6 bases between. CDR3: CASSWGHEQFF. Written as DNA, the CDR3 is TGTGCCAGCAGTTGGGGGCATGAGCAGTTCTTC.